The 10 T cell receptor beta chains below were found in one sample sequenced in a study of tumour-infiltrating T cells in Burkitt lymphoma (dated by TCRdb to about 2020). Library method: the immunoSEQ multiplex PCR assay. TCRdb stores this immuneACCESS table with in-frame sequences only. Part of the clones is absent; in the studies checked, under half of the shortfall reflects unresolved V genes, and no reason is known for the rest. The sample table lists under 2,000 clones, roughly 18% of them with a count of one. The leading ten clones occupy 8.9% of the sample. The sequenced sample consisted of tumor tissue. The receptors originated from a human donor with diffuse large B-cell lymphoma.

The J gene is TRBJ1-4, the V gene TRBV19; D ambiguous. CDR1 is LNHDA, CDR2 SQIVND, per germline (reference sequence). This CDR3 has 15 residues. Trimming took 0 bases from V and 0 from J, leaving 5 bases between them. In nucleotides, the CDR3 is TGTGCCAGTAGTATAGACGGTGCAACTAATGAAAAACTGTTTTTT. It is translated as CASSIDGATNEKLFF.

Judged by abundance, this clone is large (0.1 to 1%). The chain carries TRBV2 and TRBJ2-7; 8 positions agree with TRBD1. Per germline, CDR1 SNHLY and CDR2 FYNNEI. The trim removed 7 bases at V and 1 base at J, leaving 6 bases unmatched. The CDR3 consists of 14 residues. CDR3 in amino acids: CASNPDRVSYEQYF. In nucleotides, the CDR3 is TGTGCCAGCAACCCGGACAGGGTGTCCTACGAGCAGTACTTC.

J is TRBJ1-2 and V is TRBV10-3; possible D gene TRBD1, 6 bases. The V gene lost 1 base and the J gene lost 4 bases, with 10 bases spanning the gap. Germline lookup yields CDR1 ENHRY and CDR2 SYGVKD. The CDR3 loop spans 14 amino acids. The CDR3 is CAISEYRDLYGYTF. CDR3 nucleotide sequence: TGTGCCATCAGTGAGTACAGGGACCTCTATGGCTACACCTTC.

This clone was detected a few times. The CDR3 protein is CASSASSGGGETQYF. The CDR3 coding sequence is TGTGCCAGCAGCGCTTCTAGCGGGGGGGGCGAGACCCAGTACTTC. The genes are TRBV7-3 and TRBJ2-5; TRBD2 aligns across 12 bases. V was clipped by 5 bases and J by 5 bases; unmatched bases: 6. Germline-derived CDR1 and CDR2 are SGHTA and FQGTGA. The CDR3 is 15 residues long.

The rearrangement links TRBV6-1 to TRBJ1-5; 8 nucleotides match TRBD1. CDR1 is MNHNS and CDR2 is SASEGT in the germline V gene. V lost 7 bases and J lost 2; bases outside the gene matches: 4. CDR3 length: 14 residues. The CDR3 nucleotides are TGTGCCAGCAACGAACAGGGGGGCAATCAGCCCCAGCATTTT. Its translation: CASNEQGGNQPQHF.

The gene calls are TRBV2 and TRBJ2-1, with 9 bases fitting TRBD1. Germline loops: CDR1 SNHLY, CDR2 FYNNEI. The J segment lost 5 bases and the V segment lost 6 bases, leaving 8 bases of the junction unmatched. This CDR3 contains 15 residues. The CDR3 DNA reads as TGTGCCAGCAGAAAAACAGGGGGCGCCCACAATGAGCAGTTCTTC. This gives the protein CASRKTGGAHNEQFF.

The genes are TRBV7-8 and TRBJ2-3; tentative D call: TRBD2 (5 bases). Germline V lookup: CDR1 SGHVS, CDR2 FQNEAQ. Between the trimmed V and J ends, which lost 7 bases and 1 base, there was a span of 15 bases. The CDR3 contains 15 residues. The CDR3 sequence is CASTLSTAGTDTQYF. CDR3 nucleotides: TGTGCCAGCACCCTTAGTACAGCGGGCACAGATACGCAGTATTTT.

J is TRBJ2-1 and V is TRBV7-2; 7 positions agree with TRBD1. The germline CDR1 and CDR2 sequences are SGHTA and FQGNSA. The CDR3 extends over 15 amino acids. The V and J ends lost 4 bases and 2 bases, in that order; junction bases with no gene match: 5. The CDR3, as DNA: TGTGCCAGCAGCTCGCCAGGGGGTGCCTACAATGAGCAGTTCTTC. It yields the protein CASSSPGGAYNEQFF.

The chain uses TRBV5-1 and TRBJ2-7, with a tentative D call TRBD1 (8 bases). The V gene's germline CDR1 is SGHRS and CDR2 YFSETQ. The CDR3 loop spans 15 amino acids. The V end was cut by 3 bases, the J end by 0 bases, with 13 bases between. The CDR3 is CASSSGGQDSYEQYF. The CDR3 DNA sequence: TGCGCCAGCAGCTCGGGGGGACAGGACTCCTACGAGCAGTACTTC.

This clone was detected a few times. This chain connects TRBV18 to TRBJ1-4; 10 bases fit TRBD1. The germline V gene has CDR1 KGHSH and CDR2 LQKENI. The V gene end was trimmed by 6 bases and the J gene end by 4 bases; junction bases not matched to a gene: 2. The CDR3 runs 14 residues. Here the CDR3 DNA reads TGTGCCAGCTCCCGGGACAGGGGTAATGAAAAACTGTTTTTT. It codes for CASSRDRGNEKLFF.